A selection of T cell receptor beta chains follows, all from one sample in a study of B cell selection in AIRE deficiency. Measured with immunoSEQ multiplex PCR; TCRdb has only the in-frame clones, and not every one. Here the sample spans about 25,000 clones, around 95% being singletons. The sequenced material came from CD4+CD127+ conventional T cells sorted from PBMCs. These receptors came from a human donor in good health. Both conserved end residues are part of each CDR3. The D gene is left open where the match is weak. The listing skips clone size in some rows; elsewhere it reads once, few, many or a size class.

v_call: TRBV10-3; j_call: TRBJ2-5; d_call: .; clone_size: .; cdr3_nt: TGTGCCACCAGAGGTATGCAAGAGACCCAGTACTTC; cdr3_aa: CATRGMQETQYF
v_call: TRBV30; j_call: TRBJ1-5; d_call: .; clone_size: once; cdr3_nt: TGTGCCTGGAGTGTCGGTCAGATCAATCAGCCCCAGCATTTT; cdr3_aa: CAWSVGQINQPQHF
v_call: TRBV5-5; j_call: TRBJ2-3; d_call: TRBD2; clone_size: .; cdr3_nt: TGTGCCAGCAGCCCAGGGCGGGGGGTTAGCGCAGATACGCAGTATTTT; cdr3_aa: CASSPGRGVSADTQYF
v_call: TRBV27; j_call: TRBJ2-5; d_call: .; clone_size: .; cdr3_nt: TGTGCCAGCAGAATCCCGGGACAAGAGACCCAGTACTTC; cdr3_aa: CASRIPGQETQYF
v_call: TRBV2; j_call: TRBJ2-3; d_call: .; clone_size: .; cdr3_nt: TGTGCCAGCAGGTCGAGCCCCACAGATACGCAGTATTTT; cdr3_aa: CASRSSPTDTQYF
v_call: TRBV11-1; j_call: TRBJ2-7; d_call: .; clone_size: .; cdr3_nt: TGTGCCAGCAGCTTAGGTCCAAGCTACGAGCAGTACTTC; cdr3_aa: CASSLGPSYEQYF
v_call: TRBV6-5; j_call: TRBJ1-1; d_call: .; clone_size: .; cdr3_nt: TGTGCCAGCAACCCGGGGGGGTGGACTGAAGCTTTCTTT; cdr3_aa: CASNPGGWTEAFF
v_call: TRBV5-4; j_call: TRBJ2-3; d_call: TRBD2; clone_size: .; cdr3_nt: TGTGCCAGCAGCGAGGGACTAGCGGGAGCGACAGATACGCAGTATTTT; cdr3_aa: CASSEGLAGATDTQYF
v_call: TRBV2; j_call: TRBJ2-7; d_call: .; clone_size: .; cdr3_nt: TGTGCCAGCAGTGTGATCCGGAGGGGCTACGAGCAGTACTTC; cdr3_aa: CASSVIRRGYEQYF
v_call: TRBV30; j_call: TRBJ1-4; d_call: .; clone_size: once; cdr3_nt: TGTGCCTGGAGTAGTGAAAAACTGTTTTTT; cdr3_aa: CAWSSEKLFF
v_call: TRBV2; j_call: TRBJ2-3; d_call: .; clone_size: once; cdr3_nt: TGTGCCAGCAGTGATGGGGCGAGAGATACGCAGTATTTT; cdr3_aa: CASSDGARDTQYF
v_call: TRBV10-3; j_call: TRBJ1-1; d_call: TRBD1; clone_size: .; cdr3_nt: TGTGCCATCCGATACGCTGACAGGGCGACTGAAGCTTTCTTT; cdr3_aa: CAIRYADRATEAFF
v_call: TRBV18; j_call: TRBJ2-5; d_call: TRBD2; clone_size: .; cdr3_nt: TGTGCCAGCTCACCGAGGACTAGCGGGCAAGAGACCCAGTACTTC; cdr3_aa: CASSPRTSGQETQYF